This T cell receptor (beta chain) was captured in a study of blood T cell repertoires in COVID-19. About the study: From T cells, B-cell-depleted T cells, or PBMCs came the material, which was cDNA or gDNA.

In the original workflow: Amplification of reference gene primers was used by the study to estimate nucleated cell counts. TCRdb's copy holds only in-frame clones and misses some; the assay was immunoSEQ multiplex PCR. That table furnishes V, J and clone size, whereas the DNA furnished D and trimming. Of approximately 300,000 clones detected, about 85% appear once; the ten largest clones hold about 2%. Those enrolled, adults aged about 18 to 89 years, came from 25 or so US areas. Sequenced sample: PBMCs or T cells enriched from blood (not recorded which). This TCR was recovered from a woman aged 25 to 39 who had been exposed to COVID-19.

The chain's CDR3 is CASSQVKAGLPIYEQYF. The CDR3 DNA reads TGCGCCAGCAGCCAAGTCAAAGCGGGACTTCCCATCTACGAGCAGTACTTC. This chain connects TRBV4-1 to TRBJ2-7, with TRBD2 identical over 7 bases. Germline V CDR1 and CDR2: MGHRA, YSYEKL. Losses at the gene ends were 1 base for V and 3 bases for J; bases not matched to a gene: 12. The CDR3 consists of 17 residues.